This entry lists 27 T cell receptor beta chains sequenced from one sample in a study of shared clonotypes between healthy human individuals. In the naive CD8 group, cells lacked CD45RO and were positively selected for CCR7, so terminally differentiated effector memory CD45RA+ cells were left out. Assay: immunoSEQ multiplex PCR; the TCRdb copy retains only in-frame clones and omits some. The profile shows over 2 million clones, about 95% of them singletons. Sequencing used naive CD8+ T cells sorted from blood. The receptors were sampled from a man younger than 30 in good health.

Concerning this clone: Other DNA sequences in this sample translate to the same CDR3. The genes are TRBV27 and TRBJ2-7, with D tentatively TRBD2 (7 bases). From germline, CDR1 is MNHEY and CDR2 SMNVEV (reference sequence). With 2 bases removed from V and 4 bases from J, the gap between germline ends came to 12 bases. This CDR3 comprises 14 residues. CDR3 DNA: TGTGCCAGCAGTTTAGGGGGGGCCGGGTACGAGCAGTACTTC. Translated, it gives CASSLGGAGYEQYF.

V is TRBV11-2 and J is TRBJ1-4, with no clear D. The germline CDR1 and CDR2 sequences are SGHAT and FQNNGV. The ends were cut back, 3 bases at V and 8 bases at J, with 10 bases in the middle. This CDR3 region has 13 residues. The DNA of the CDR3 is TGTGCCAGCAGCTTCGTTGAGGTCGAAAAACTGTTTTTT. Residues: CASSFVEVEKLFF.

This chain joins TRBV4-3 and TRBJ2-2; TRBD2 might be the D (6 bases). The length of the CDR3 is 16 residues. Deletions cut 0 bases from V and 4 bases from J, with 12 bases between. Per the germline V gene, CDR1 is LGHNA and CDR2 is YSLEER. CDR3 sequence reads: CASSQEGERATGELFF. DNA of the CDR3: TGCGCCAGCAGCCAAGAAGGGGAGCGGGCCACCGGGGAGCTGTTTTTT.

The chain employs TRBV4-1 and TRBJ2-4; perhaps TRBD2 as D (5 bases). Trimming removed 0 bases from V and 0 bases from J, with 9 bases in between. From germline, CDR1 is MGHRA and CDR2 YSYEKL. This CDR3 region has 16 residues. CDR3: CASSQDPGLAKNIQYF. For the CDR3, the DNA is TGCGCCAGCAGCCAAGACCCGGGATTAGCCAAAAACATTCAGTACTTC.

The CDR3 DNA reads as TGTGCCAGCAGCTTCCTAGCGGGGACATACAATGAGCAGTTCTTC. Translation gives CASSFLAGTYNEQFF. The chain employs TRBV11-2 and TRBJ2-1; 9 bases agree with TRBD2. Trimming took 3 bases from V and 4 from J; bases not matched to a gene: 4. This CDR3 comprises 15 residues. Germline assignment: CDR1 SGHAT and CDR2 FQNNGV.

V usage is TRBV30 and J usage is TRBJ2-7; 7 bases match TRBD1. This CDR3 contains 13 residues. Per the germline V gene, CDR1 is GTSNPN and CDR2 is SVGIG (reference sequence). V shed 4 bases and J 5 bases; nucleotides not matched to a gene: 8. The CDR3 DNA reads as TGTGCCTGGACGCGGACAGGCGACGACGAGCAGTACTTC. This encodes CAWTRTGDDEQYF. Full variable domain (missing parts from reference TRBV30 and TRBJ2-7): SQTIHQWPATLVQPVGSPLSLECTVEGTSNPNLYWYRQAAGRGLQLLFYSVGIGQISSEVPQNLSASRPQDRQFILSSKKLLLSDSGFYLCAWTRTGDDEQYFGPGTRLTVT.

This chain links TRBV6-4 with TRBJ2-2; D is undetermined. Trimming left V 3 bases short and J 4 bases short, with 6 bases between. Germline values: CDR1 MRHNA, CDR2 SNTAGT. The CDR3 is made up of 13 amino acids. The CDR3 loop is CASSEPVTGELFF. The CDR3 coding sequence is TGTGCCAGCAGTGAGCCCGTCACCGGGGAGCTGTTTTTT.

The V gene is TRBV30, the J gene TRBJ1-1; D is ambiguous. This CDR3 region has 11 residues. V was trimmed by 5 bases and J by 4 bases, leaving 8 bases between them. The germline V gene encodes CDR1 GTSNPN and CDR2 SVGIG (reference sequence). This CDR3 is CAWLGGTEAFF. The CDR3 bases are TGTGCCTGGCTAGGCGGCACTGAAGCTTTCTTT. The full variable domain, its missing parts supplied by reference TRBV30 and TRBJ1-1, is SQTIHQWPATLVQPVGSPLSLECTVEGTSNPNLYWYRQAAGRGLQLLFYSVGIGQISSEVPQNLSASRPQDRQFILSSKKLLLSDSGFYLCAWLGGTEAFFGQGTRLTVV.

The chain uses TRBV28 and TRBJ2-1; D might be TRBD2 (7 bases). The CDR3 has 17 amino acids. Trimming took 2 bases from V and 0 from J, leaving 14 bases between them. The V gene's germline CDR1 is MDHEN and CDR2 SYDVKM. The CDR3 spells CASSLVARGPSYNEQFF. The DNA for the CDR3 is TGTGCCAGCAGTTTAGTGGCGCGGGGGCCCTCCTACAATGAGCAGTTCTTC.

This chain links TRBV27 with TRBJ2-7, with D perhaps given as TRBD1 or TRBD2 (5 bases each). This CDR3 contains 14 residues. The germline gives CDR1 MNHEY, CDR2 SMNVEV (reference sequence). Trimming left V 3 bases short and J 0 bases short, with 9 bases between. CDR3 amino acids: CASSFVGDSYEQYF. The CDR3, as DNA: TGTGCCAGCAGTTTCGTGGGGGACTCCTACGAGCAGTACTTC.

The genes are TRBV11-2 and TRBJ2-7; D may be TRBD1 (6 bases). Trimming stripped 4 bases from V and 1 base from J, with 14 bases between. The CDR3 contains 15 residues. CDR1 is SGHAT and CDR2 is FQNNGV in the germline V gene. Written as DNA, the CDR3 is TGTGCCAGCAGCTCATTCCAGGACAGTTCCTACGAGCAGTACTTC. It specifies CASSSFQDSSYEQYF.

The CDR3 spells CASSDGTGHNEQFF. In DNA form, the CDR3 reads TGCGCCAGCAGTGATGGGACAGGGCACAATGAGCAGTTCTTC. The chain carries TRBV10-2 and TRBJ2-1; 9 bases line up with TRBD1. Looked up from germline, CDR1 is WSHSY and CDR2 is SAAADI. V was clipped by 3 bases and J by 5 bases; unmatched bases: 2. The CDR3 loop spans 14 amino acids.

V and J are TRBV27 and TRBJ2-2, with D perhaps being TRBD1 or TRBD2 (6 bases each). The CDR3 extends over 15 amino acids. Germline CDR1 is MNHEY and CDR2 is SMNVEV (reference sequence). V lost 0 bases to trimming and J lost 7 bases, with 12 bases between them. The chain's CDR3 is CASSLSPGAIGELFF. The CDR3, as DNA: TGTGCCAGCAGTTTATCGCCGGGGGCTATCGGGGAGCTGTTTTTT.

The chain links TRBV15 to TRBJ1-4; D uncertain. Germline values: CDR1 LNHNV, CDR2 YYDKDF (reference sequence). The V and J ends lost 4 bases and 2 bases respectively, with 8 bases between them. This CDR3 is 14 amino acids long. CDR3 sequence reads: CATSIGSTNEKLFF. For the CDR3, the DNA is TGTGCCACCAGCATAGGGAGTACTAATGAAAAACTGTTTTTT.

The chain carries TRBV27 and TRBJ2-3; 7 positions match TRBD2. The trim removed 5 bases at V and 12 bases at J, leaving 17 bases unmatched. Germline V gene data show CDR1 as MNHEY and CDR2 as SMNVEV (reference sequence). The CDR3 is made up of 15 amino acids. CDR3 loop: CASSTRDYAPRAQYF. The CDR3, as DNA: TGTGCCAGCAGTACCCGGGACTACGCCCCCAGGGCCCAGTATTTT.

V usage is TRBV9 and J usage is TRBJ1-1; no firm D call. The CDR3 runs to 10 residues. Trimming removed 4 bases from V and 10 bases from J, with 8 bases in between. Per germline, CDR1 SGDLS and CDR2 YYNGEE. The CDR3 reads CASSTSGAFF. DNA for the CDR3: TGTGCCAGCAGCACCAGTGGAGCTTTCTTT. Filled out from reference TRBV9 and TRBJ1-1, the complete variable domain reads DSGVTQTPKHLITATGQRVTLRCSPRSGDLSVYWYQQSLDQGLQFLIQYYNGEERAKGNILERFSAQQFPDLHSELNLSSLELGDSALYFCASSTSGAFFGQGTRLTVV.

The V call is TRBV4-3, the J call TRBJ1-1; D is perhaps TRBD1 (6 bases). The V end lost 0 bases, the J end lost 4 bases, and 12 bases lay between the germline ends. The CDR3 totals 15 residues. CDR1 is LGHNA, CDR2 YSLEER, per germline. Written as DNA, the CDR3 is TGCGCCAGCAGCCAAGATTCAGGGGCTCTCACTGAAGCTTTCTTT. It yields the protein CASSQDSGALTEAFF.

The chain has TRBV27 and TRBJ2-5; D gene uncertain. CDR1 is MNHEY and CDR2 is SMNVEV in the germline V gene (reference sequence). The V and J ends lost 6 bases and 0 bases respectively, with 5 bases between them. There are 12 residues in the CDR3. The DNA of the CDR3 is TGTGCCAGCAGAAGATACCAAGAGACCCAGTACTTC. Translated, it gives CASRRYQETQYF.

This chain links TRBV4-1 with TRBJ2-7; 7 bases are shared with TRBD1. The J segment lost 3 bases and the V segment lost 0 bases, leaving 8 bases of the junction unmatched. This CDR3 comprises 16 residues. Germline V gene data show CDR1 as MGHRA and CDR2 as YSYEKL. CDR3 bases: TGCGCCAGCAGCCAAGATCGGACAGGCGCCGGCTACGAGCAGTACTTC. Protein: CASSQDRTGAGYEQYF.

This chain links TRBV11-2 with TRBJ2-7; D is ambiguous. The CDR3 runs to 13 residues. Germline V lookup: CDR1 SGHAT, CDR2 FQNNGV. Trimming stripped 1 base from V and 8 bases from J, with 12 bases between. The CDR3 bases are TGTGCCAGCAGCTTAGTAGGTTCCGGCAAGCAGTACTTC. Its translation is CASSLVGSGKQYF.

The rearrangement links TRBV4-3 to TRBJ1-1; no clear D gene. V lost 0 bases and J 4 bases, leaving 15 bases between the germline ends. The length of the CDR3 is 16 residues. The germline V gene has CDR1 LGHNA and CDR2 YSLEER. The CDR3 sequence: CASSQEVAGIPTEAFF. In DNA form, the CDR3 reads TGCGCCAGCAGCCAAGAAGTGGCGGGGATACCCACTGAAGCTTTCTTT.

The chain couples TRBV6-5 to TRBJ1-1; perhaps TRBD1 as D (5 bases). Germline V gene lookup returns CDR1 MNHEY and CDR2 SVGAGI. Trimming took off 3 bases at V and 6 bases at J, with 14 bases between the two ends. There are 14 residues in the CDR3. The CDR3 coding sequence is TGTGCCAGCAGTTATGGCCTTGGGGGACCTGAAGCTTTCTTT. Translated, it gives CASSYGLGGPEAFF.

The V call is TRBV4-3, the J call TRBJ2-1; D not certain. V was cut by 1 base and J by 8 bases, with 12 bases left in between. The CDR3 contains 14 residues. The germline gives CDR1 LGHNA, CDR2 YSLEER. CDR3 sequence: CASSQGLGADEQFF. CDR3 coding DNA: TGCGCCAGCAGCCAAGGGTTAGGCGCCGATGAGCAGTTCTTC.

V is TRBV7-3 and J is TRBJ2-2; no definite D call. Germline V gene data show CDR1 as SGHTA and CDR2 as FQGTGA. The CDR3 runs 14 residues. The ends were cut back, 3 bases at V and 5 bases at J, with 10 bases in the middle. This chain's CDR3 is CASSLAGGTGELFF. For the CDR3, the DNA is TGTGCCAGCAGCTTGGCAGGTGGTACCGGGGAGCTGTTTTTT. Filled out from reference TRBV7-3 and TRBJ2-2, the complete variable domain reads GAGVSQTPSNKVTEKGKYVELRCDPISGHTALYWYRQSLGQGPEFLIYFQGTGAADDSGLPNDRFFAVRPEGSVSTLKIQRTERGDSAVYLCASSLAGGTGELFFGEGSRLTVL.

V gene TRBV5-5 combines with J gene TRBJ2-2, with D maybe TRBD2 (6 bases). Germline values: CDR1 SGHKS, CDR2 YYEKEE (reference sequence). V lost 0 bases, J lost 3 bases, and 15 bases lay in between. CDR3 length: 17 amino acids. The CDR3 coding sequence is TGTGCCAGCAGCTTGGATCTTACGGCTAGCGACACCGGGGAGCTGTTTTTT. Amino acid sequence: CASSLDLTASDTGELFF.

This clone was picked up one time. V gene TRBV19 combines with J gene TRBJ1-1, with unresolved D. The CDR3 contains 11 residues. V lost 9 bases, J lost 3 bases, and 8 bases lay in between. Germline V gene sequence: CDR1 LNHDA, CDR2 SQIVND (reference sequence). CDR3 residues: CASLSYTEAFF. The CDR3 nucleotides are TGTGCCAGCCTCAGCTACACTGAAGCTTTCTTT.

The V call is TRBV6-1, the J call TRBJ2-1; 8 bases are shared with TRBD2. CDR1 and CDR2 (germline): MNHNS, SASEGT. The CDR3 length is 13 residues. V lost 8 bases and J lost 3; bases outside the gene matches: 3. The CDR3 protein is CASVGGGYNEQFF. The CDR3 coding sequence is TGTGCCAGCGTCGGGGGGGGCTACAATGAGCAGTTCTTC.